This TCR beta chain was obtained from a study of cytomegalovirus exposure and HLA in healthy donors. The V and J ends lost 2 bases and 4 bases respectively, with 8 bases between them. Germline values: CDR1 KGHSH, CDR2 LQKENI. The CDR3 is made up of 13 amino acids. Both 60 Vbeta primers and 13 Jbeta primers went into the PCR. This table comes from immunoSEQ multiplex PCR, and its TCRdb copy is limited to in-frame clones, with some not included. The sample lists roughly 140,000 clones, roughly 80% seen once, with more than 3.5% in the top ten. The sequenced sample consisted of PBMCs. This sequence was found in a woman aged 40-49 years in good health and CMV-seropositive. The chain links TRBV18 to TRBJ1-1; D is perhaps TRBD1 (6 bases). The CDR3 sequence: CASSPIRGTEAFF. As DNA, the CDR3 is TGTGCCAGCTCACCAATCAGGGGCACTGAAGCTTTCTTT.